This passage covers 23 T cell receptor beta chains from one sample sequenced in a study of early stage breast cancer tumors. The table came from immunoSEQ multiplex PCR; TCRdb's copy has only in-frame clones and leaves some out. The data contain over 8,500 clones, 71% of them singletons. Sequences were obtained from normal breast tissue next to the tumor. The receptor set was obtained from a person between 55 and 69 years old with breast cancer.

The chain recombines TRBV12-5 with TRBJ2-7; D is perhaps TRBD2 (5 bases). Germline values: CDR1 LGHNT, CDR2 FRNRAP. Trimming cost V 1 base and J 0 bases, with 16 bases left between them. CDR3 length: 17 residues. The DNA of the CDR3 is TGTGCTAGTGGTTTGGGAGGGAGCCTGACCTACTCCTACGAGCAGTACTTC. Protein sequence: CASGLGGSLTYSYEQYF.

This clone was recorded a few times. The chain employs TRBV28 and TRBJ1-2; TRBD1 agrees at 7 bases. There are 13 residues in the CDR3. V dropped 8 bases and J dropped 1; count of bases not matched to a gene: 4. CDR1 and CDR2 (germline): MDHEN, SYDVKM. CDR3 coding DNA: TGTGCCAGCCGGGACAGCCGTAACTATGGCTACACCTTC. Protein product: CASRDSRNYGYTF.

The rearrangement links TRBV6-6 to TRBJ1-2, with TRBD1 identical over 8 bases. V lost 4 bases to trimming and J lost 6 bases; unmatched junction nucleotides: 13. The CDR3 loop spans 16 amino acids. Germline V gene lookup returns CDR1 MNHNY and CDR2 SVGAGI (reference sequence). This chain's CDR3 is CASSSLPGDRGHGYTF. In DNA form, the CDR3 reads TGTGCCAGCAGTTCCCTCCCCGGCGACAGGGGCCATGGCTACACCTTC.

The chain links TRBV5-5 to TRBJ1-2; D ambiguous. This CDR3 has 17 residues. Per the germline V gene, CDR1 is SGHKS and CDR2 is YYEKEE (reference sequence). The V gene lost 1 base and the J gene lost 0 bases, with 16 bases spanning the gap. For the CDR3, the DNA is TGTGCCAGCAGCTTGTTTGACTCCAGATCAGCTAACTATGGCTACACCTTC. Protein product: CASSLFDSRSANYGYTF.

This clone was detected only once. The J gene is TRBJ2-7, the V gene TRBV7-2; D unclear. In germline, CDR1 is SGHTA, CDR2 FQGNSA. Trimming pared 5 bases from V and 4 bases from J, leaving 15 bases between. The CDR3 is 14 residues long. The CDR3 nucleotides are TGTGCCAGCAGCCCTATGTCCCTCTCTTACGAGCAGTACTTC. This encodes CASSPMSLSYEQYF. The full variable domain, in which reference TRBV7-2 and TRBJ2-7 provide the parts outside the CDR3, is GAGVSQSPSNKVTEKGKDVELRCDPISGHTALYWYRQSLGQGLEFLIYFQGNSAPDKSGLPSDRFSAERTGGSVSTLTIQRTQQEDSAVYLCASSPMSLSYEQYFGPGTRLTVT.

The chain uses TRBV27 and TRBJ1-5, with D perhaps matching TRBD1 (6 bases). Germline V gene data show CDR1 as MNHEY and CDR2 as SMNVEV (reference sequence). This CDR3 has 17 amino acids. V shed 4 bases and J shed 9 bases, with 25 bases lying between them. Here the CDR3 reads CASSSSSGQPPLRPQHF. CDR3 bases: TGTGCCAGCAGTTCCTCGTCGGGACAACCTCCTTTACGGCCCCAGCATTTT.

This chain links TRBV7-2 with TRBJ1-5; D possibly corresponds to TRBD1 (5 bases). The V gene's germline CDR1 is SGHTA and CDR2 FQGNSA. The CDR3 extends over 12 amino acids. V was clipped by 4 bases and J by 11 bases, with 12 bases between them. The CDR3 reads CASSSSQGTQHF. The CDR3 DNA follows: TGTGCCAGCAGCTCCTCCCAGGGCACCCAGCATTTT.

CDR3 coding DNA: TGTGCCAGCAGTCTTGTGGGGCCTAGCTCTGGAAACACCATATATTTT. Its translation is CASSLVGPSSGNTIYF. The chain combines TRBV28 with TRBJ1-3; a possible D gene is TRBD1 (5 bases). CDR3 size: 16 residues. CDR1 MDHEN and CDR2 SYDVKM come from the germline V gene. Deletions cut 5 bases from V and 0 bases from J, with 14 bases between.

This clone was recorded only once. V usage is TRBV14 and J usage is TRBJ2-5; 9 bases agree with TRBD2. The J call could be wrong; TRBJ2-7 is a better fit for the DNA end. CDR1 is SGHDN and CDR2 is FVKESK in the germline V gene. There are 17 residues in the CDR3. The CDR3 region is CASSQDSASGRIYEQYF. The CDR3 region has the DNA TGTGCCAGCAGCCAAGATAGTGCGAGCGGGAGGATCTACGAGCAGTACTTC.

The chain employs TRBV27 and TRBJ2-3, with 9 bases aligning to TRBD2. V shed 4 bases and J 6 bases; nucleotides not matched to a gene: 8. Germline assignment: CDR1 MNHEY and CDR2 SMNVEV (reference sequence). There are 15 residues in the CDR3. CDR3 DNA sequence: TGTGCCAGCAGTTATGGCGGGAGGGCCACGGATACGCAGTATTTT. Translated, it gives CASSYGGRATDTQYF.

V and J are TRBV19 and TRBJ2-6; TRBD1 might be the D (7 bases). The V end lost 6 bases, the J end lost 4 bases, and 13 bases lay between the germline ends. Germline CDR1 LNHDA, CDR2 SQIVND (reference sequence). There are 15 residues in the CDR3. The CDR3 sequence: CASRTRGVGANVLTF. The CDR3 nucleotides are TGTGCCAGTAGGACCAGGGGGGTCGGGGCCAACGTCCTGACTTTC.

V gene TRBV2 combines with J gene TRBJ2-1; 13 nucleotides agree with TRBD2. Germline V gene lookup returns CDR1 SNHLY and CDR2 FYNNEI. The CDR3 runs 16 residues. V lost 6 bases to trimming and J lost 6 bases; unmatched junction nucleotides: 8. CDR3 sequence reads: CASRDRLAGGPNEQFF. The CDR3 DNA follows: TGTGCCAGCAGGGACAGACTAGCGGGAGGTCCCAATGAGCAGTTCTTC.

The chain joins TRBV7-8 to TRBJ1-5, with 12 bases fitting TRBD1. This CDR3 is 15 amino acids long. V lost 5 bases to trimming and J lost 6 bases; unmatched junction nucleotides: 5. The germline gives CDR1 SGHVS, CDR2 FQNEAQ. In DNA form, the CDR3 reads TGTGCCAGCAGCCGGGACAGGGGGCCAAGTCAGCCCCAGCATTTT. Translation gives CASSRDRGPSQPQHF. Full variable domain (outside the CDR3, taken from reference TRBV7-8 and TRBJ1-5): GAGVSQSPRYKVAKRGQDVALRCDPISGHVSLFWYQQALGQGPEFLTYFQNEAQLDKSGLPSDRFFAERPEGSVSTLKIQRTQQEDSAVYLCASSRDRGPSQPQHFGDGTRLSIL.

In this sample, this clone turned up once. The rearrangement links TRBV19 to TRBJ1-5; 7 nucleotides line up with TRBD1. CDR1 is LNHDA, CDR2 SQIVND, per germline (reference sequence). The junction had 1 base not matched to a gene; V was cut back by 3 bases and J by 5 bases. The CDR3 sequence is 13 residues long. CDR3 residues: CASSITGDQPQHF. In DNA form, the CDR3 reads TGTGCCAGTAGTATCACAGGGGATCAGCCCCAGCATTTT.

CDR3 residues: CASSLYGVADTDTQYF. For the CDR3, the DNA is TGTGCCAGCAGCTTATACGGGGTAGCGGACACAGATACGCAGTATTTT. V gene TRBV11-3 combines with J gene TRBJ2-3, with a tentative D call TRBD2 (6 bases). In germline, CDR1 is SGHNT, CDR2 YENEEA. The V gene lost 2 bases and the J gene lost 2 bases, with 14 bases spanning the gap. The CDR3 is 16 residues long.

The V gene is TRBV30, the J gene TRBJ1-1, with D hard to call. V lost 5 bases and J 1 base, leaving 5 bases between the germline ends. Germline assignment: CDR1 GTSNPN and CDR2 SVGIG (reference sequence). The length of the CDR3 is 11 residues. The CDR3 sequence is CAWGQNTEAFF. CDR3 nucleotides: TGTGCCTGGGGCCAGAACACTGAAGCTTTCTTT.

This clone was counted between two and nine times. The gene calls are TRBV2 and TRBJ1-5; unclear D gene. Germline-derived CDR1 and CDR2 are SNHLY and FYNNEI. The CDR3 totals 14 residues. The V and J ends lost 6 bases and 6 bases respectively, with 15 bases between them. The DNA for the CDR3 is TGTGCCAGCAGAGGAGGGATAGCAACTCAGCCCCAGCATTTT. This gives the protein CASRGGIATQPQHF.

This clone was counted a single time. The chain combines TRBV19 with TRBJ1-2; D perhaps matches TRBD1 (6 bases). CDR3 size: 14 residues. Trimming left V 9 bases short and J 11 bases short, with 25 bases between. Germline lookup yields CDR1 LNHDA and CDR2 SQIVND (reference sequence). The CDR3 DNA is TGTGCCAGCAGACTCGGACAGCTTATTGAACGATACACCTTC. Its translation is CASRLGQLIERYTF.

The V call is TRBV18, the J call TRBJ2-3; 7 bases align to TRBD1. V shed 3 bases, J shed 0 bases, and the junction held 3 bases outside the gene matches. Germline CDR1 and CDR2: KGHSH and LQKENI. The CDR3 extends over 15 amino acids. CDR3 bases: TGTGCCAGCTCACCGCGGACAGGAAGCACAGATACGCAGTATTTT. It is translated as CASSPRTGSTDTQYF. Using reference TRBV18 and TRBJ2-3 for the parts outside the CDR3, the full variable domain is NAGVMQNPRHLVRRRGQEARLRCSPMKGHSHVYWYRQLPEEGLKFMVYLQKENIIDESGMPKERFSAEFPKEGPSILRIQQVVRGDSAAYFCASSPRTGSTDTQYFGPGTRLTVL.

The chain has TRBV19 and TRBJ2-7; the match to TRBD2 covers 10 bases. From germline, CDR1 is LNHDA and CDR2 SQIVND (reference sequence). The J segment lost 4 bases and the V segment lost 3 bases, leaving 6 bases of the junction unmatched. The CDR3 is 15 residues long. The CDR3 DNA reads TGTGCCAGTAGTATCGTAACTAGCGGGATATACGAGCAGTACTTC. This encodes CASSIVTSGIYEQYF. Supplemented by reference TRBV19 and TRBJ2-7, the full variable domain reads DGGITQSPKYLFRKEGQNVTLSCEQNLNHDAMYWYRQDPGQGLRLIYYSQIVNDFQKGDIAEGYSVSREKKESFPLTVTSAQKNPTAFYLCASSIVTSGIYEQYFGPGTRLTVT.

This clone came up a few times. V gene TRBV29-1 combines with J gene TRBJ1-2; 8 bases agree with TRBD1. Looked up from germline, CDR1 is SQVTM and CDR2 is ANQGSEA. The trim removed 6 bases at V and 0 bases at J, leaving 9 bases unmatched. The CDR3 extends over 15 amino acids. In nucleotides, the CDR3 is TGCAGCGTCCGGACAGGGCCGACTTCTAACTATGGCTACACCTTC. Amino acid sequence: CSVRTGPTSNYGYTF.

This chain joins TRBV29-1 and TRBJ2-1; 9 bases are a match to TRBD1. Trimming took 7 bases from V and 1 from J; bases not matched to a gene: 11. CDR1 SQVTM and CDR2 ANQGSEA come from the germline V gene. The CDR3 has 16 amino acids. CDR3: CSALRTGTGSYNEQFF. In DNA form, the CDR3 reads TGCAGCGCCCTTAGAACCGGGACAGGGTCCTACAATGAGCAGTTCTTC.

The rearrangement joins TRBV4-3 to TRBJ2-7, with TRBD2 matching over 11 bases. The germline gives CDR1 LGHNA, CDR2 YSLEER. The CDR3 sequence is 15 residues long. With 5 bases clipped from V and 6 bases from J, the junction kept 9 bases outside the gene matches. The CDR3, as DNA: TGCGCCAGCAGCGGATTAGCGGGAGGGTCCCGCGAGCAGTACTTC. It specifies CASSGLAGGSREQYF.